The 13 T cell receptor beta chains below all came from one sample that was sequenced in a study of T cells after yellow fever vaccination. Via MiXCR, TCRdb re-called the 5' RACE reads, giving one row per CDR3 protein. This sample has 250,000 to 350,000 distinct CDR3 sequences, with around 7.3% found just once. The specimen comprised PBMCs, sampled more than 40 days after the first yellow fever vaccination. These receptors all stem from a man younger than 35 who received the YFV17D yellow fever vaccine.

The V and J genes are TRBV6-2 or TRBV6-3 and TRBJ2-1; tentatively, D is TRBD1 or TRBD2 (6 bases each). Trimming took off 5 bases at V and 8 bases at J, with 10 bases between the two ends. Germline V gene sequence: CDR1 MNHEY, CDR2 SVGEGT. The CDR3 loop spans 12 amino acids. The CDR3 coding sequence is TGTGCCAGCAGTCGGAGGGGGGATGAGCAGTTCTTC. Translation: CASSRRGDEQFF.

This chain's CDR3 is CSVERDGYTF. In nucleotides, the CDR3 is TGCAGCGTTGAACGGGATGGCTACACCTTC. J is TRBJ1-2 and V is TRBV29-1; D ambiguous. V lost 2 bases and J 6 bases, leaving 4 bases between the germline ends. Germline V gives CDR1 SQVTM, CDR2 ANQGSEA. The CDR3 loop spans 10 amino acids.

About this clonotype itself: One end of the junction fails to match germline, which may point to a read error. V and J are TRBV10-3 and TRBJ2-3, with D tentatively TRBD1 or TRBD2 (5 bases each). CDR3 length: 15 residues. Germline lookup yields CDR1 ENHRY and CDR2 SYGVKD. CDR3 amino acids: CAISGGGRGADTPYF. Written as DNA, the CDR3 is TGTGCCATCAGTGGTGGGGGACGAGGGGCAGATACGCCGTATTTT.

The table lists this clonotype with a few counts. This chain joins TRBV28 and TRBJ1-1, with a possible D match to TRBD1 (5 bases). The germline V gene encodes CDR1 MDHEN and CDR2 SYDVKM. V was trimmed by 10 bases and J by 1 base, leaving 13 bases between them. The CDR3 loop spans 13 amino acids. The CDR3 DNA sequence: TGTGCCACCAGGAGGGGAGGGAACACTGAAGCTTTCTTT. Protein product: CATRRGGNTEAFF.

This clonotype was counted between two and nine times. The V call is TRBV28, the J call TRBJ2-5; D gene ambiguous. The germline gives CDR1 MDHEN, CDR2 SYDVKM. Trimming cost V 4 bases and J 0 bases, with 9 bases left between them. CDR3 length equals 14 residues. The CDR3 is CASSSPWDQETQYF. CDR3 bases: TGTGCCAGCAGTTCACCTTGGGACCAAGAGACCCAGTACTTC.

The V call is TRBV11-2, the J call TRBJ2-5; maybe TRBD1 (6 bases). The CDR3 covers 13 residues. The V end lost 3 bases, the J end lost 5 bases, and 10 bases lay between the germline ends. The germline V gene encodes CDR1 SGHAT and CDR2 FQNNGV. CDR3 loop: CASSFLDRETQYF. The DNA for the CDR3 is TGTGCCAGCAGCTTCCTCGACAGGGAGACCCAGTACTTC.

This clonotype was seen many times. The V call is TRBV11-2, the J call TRBJ2-1; 11 nucleotides agree with TRBD2. Germline lookup yields CDR1 SGHAT and CDR2 FQNNGV. V shed 1 base and J 6 bases; nucleotides not matched to a gene: 5. This CDR3 spans 16 amino acids. The CDR3 protein is CASSLVELAGGNEQFF. In nucleotides, the CDR3 is TGTGCCAGCAGCTTAGTGGAGCTAGCGGGGGGCAATGAGCAGTTCTTC.

This clonotype was picked up a small number of times. The V and J genes are TRBV6-5 and TRBJ2-2; tentatively, D is TRBD1 (6 bases). The V end lost 3 bases, the J end lost 1 base, and 12 bases lay between the germline ends. Germline CDR1 MNHEY, CDR2 SVGAGI. This CDR3 has 16 residues. The CDR3: CASSYSTGLNTGELFF. For the CDR3, the DNA is TGTGCCAGCAGTTATTCTACAGGGTTGAACACCGGGGAGCTGTTTTTT.

A few counts support this clonotype. V and J are TRBV20-1 and TRBJ1-4; TRBD1 aligns across 8 bases. CDR3 length equals 15 residues. Germline lookup yields CDR1 DFQATT and CDR2 SNEGSKA (reference sequence). The V segment lost 0 bases and the J segment 4 bases; nucleotides outside the gene matches: 4. In DNA form, the CDR3 reads TGCAGTGCTAGAGACCTCGGACAGGGTAATGAAAAACTGTTTTTT. Amino acids: CSARDLGQGNEKLFF.

This clonotype appeared a few times. The CDR3 sequence: CSARAPDEQYF. The CDR3 coding sequence is TGCAGTGCCCGCGCACCCGACGAGCAGTACTTC. The chain is built from TRBV20-1 and TRBJ2-7; unclear D gene. V lost 6 bases and J lost 5, with 11 bases in between. Germline CDR1 DFQATT, CDR2 SNEGSKA (reference sequence). The CDR3 is 11 residues long.

In this sample, this clonotype turned up many times. J is TRBJ2-1 and V is TRBV7-2; 9 nucleotides agree with TRBD2. The V and J ends lost 1 base and 7 bases, in that order; junction bases with no gene match: 5. CDR3 length: 15 amino acids. CDR1 is SGHTA, CDR2 FQGNSA, per germline. The CDR3 sequence: CASSLGGGALNEQFF. CDR3 bases: TGTGCCAGCAGCTTAGGCGGGGGGGCCTTGAATGAGCAGTTCTTC.

The J gene is TRBJ1-5, the V gene TRBV27, with TRBD1 matching over 7 bases. The CDR3 is 16 residues long. Germline values: CDR1 MNHEY, CDR2 SMNVEV (reference sequence). The V gene end was trimmed by 5 bases and the J gene end by 4 bases; junction bases not matched to a gene: 11. DNA of the CDR3: TGTGCCAGCAGTCCTTCTCCCCACAGGGGTAATCAGCCCCAGCATTTT. It encodes CASSPSPHRGNQPQHF.

There are many counts of this clonotype. CDR3 residues: CASSLAQNTGELFF. As DNA, the CDR3 is TGTGCCAGCAGTTTAGCCCAAAACACCGGGGAGCTGTTTTTT. This chain connects TRBV12-3 or TRBV12-4 to TRBJ2-2; D ambiguous. The CDR3 loop spans 14 amino acids. V was cut by 0 bases and J by 2 bases, with 4 bases left in between.